What follows are 11 T cell receptor beta chains derived from one specimen sequenced in a study of blood T cell repertoires in COVID-19. Libraries were prepared by immunoSEQ multiplex PCR; TCRdb keeps only in-frame clonotypes and omits some of them. Among 45,000 to 60,000 clones listed, around 83% were seen once. Sequenced input: peripheral blood. The source is a man aged 65 to 85 with active COVID-19.

The chain joins TRBV7-8 to TRBJ2-2; D perhaps matches TRBD1 (5 bases). The CDR3 sequence is 15 residues long. V was shortened by 0 bases and J by 5 bases, with 10 bases between the two germline ends. The germline V gene has CDR1 SGHVS and CDR2 FQNEAQ. CDR3 nucleotide sequence: TGTGCCAGCAGCTTAGCACAGGTCTGGACCGGGGAGCTGTTTTTT. It specifies CASSLAQVWTGELFF.

The genes are TRBV6-5 and TRBJ2-5, with 9 nucleotides matching TRBD2. Germline assignment: CDR1 MNHEY and CDR2 SVGAGI. The CDR3 extends over 15 amino acids. Trimming cost V 6 bases and J 1 base; bases outside gene matches: 6. The DNA of the CDR3 is TGTGCCAGCAGGCAGGGACTAGCTCGCCAAGAGACCCAGTACTTC. Translated: CASRQGLARQETQYF.

The rearrangement uses TRBV5-1 and TRBJ1-3, with D perhaps TRBD1 (5 bases). V was shortened by 0 bases and J by 4 bases, with 14 bases between the two germline ends. The CDR3 has 16 amino acids. Germline V lookup: CDR1 SGHRS, CDR2 YFSETQ. DNA for the CDR3: TGCGCCAGCAGCTTGGCCGGCGGGGGGAACGGAAACACCATATATTTT. Translation: CASSLAGGGNGNTIYF.

The chain uses TRBV11-3 and TRBJ2-3; D may be TRBD1 (6 bases). This CDR3 comprises 19 residues. Germline CDR1 reads SGHNT; CDR2 reads YENEEA. Trimming removed 1 base at V and 0 bases at J, with 20 bases between. Written as DNA, the CDR3 is TGTGCCAGCAGCTTAGTGTCTGCAGGGGACCTGCCTAGCACAGATACGCAGTATTTT. The encoded protein is CASSLVSAGDLPSTDTQYF.

The rearrangement uses TRBV6-2 or TRBV6-3 and TRBJ1-1; TRBD1 is a possible D gene (5 bases). This CDR3 contains 13 residues. Germline V gives CDR1 MNHEY, CDR2 SVGEGT. Trimming shortened V by 4 bases and J by 2 bases, and 8 bases separated the two germline ends. This CDR3 is CASSSDTNTEAFF. CDR3 DNA sequence: TGTGCCAGCAGTTCGGACACCAACACTGAAGCTTTCTTT.

The chain couples TRBV7-6 to TRBJ2-3; 11 positions match TRBD2. The CDR3 consists of 15 residues. CDR1 SGHVS and CDR2 FNYEAQ come from the germline V gene. The V gene end was trimmed by 8 bases and the J gene end by 3 bases; junction bases not matched to a gene: 7. The CDR3 reads CASGGIAGGTDTQYF. The CDR3 nucleotides are TGTGCCAGCGGCGGAATAGCGGGGGGGACAGATACGCAGTATTTT.

V and J are TRBV7-8 and TRBJ2-7; 10 positions agree with TRBD2. The germline V gene has CDR1 SGHVS and CDR2 FQNEAQ. V trimming: 5 bases; J trimming: 2 bases; junction bases outside the gene matches: 6. This CDR3 is built from 15 residues. CDR3 sequence reads: CASSPSLAGAYEQYF. The CDR3 coding sequence is TGTGCCAGCAGCCCCTCCCTAGCGGGGGCCTACGAGCAGTACTTC. The whole variable domain, filled in from reference TRBV7-8 and TRBJ2-7, reads GAGVSQSPRYKVAKRGQDVALRCDPISGHVSLFWYQQALGQGPEFLTYFQNEAQLDKSGLPSDRFFAERPEGSVSTLKIQRTQQEDSAVYLCASSPSLAGAYEQYFGPGTRLTVT.

This CDR3 reads CASSQDWGREELFF. CDR3 coding DNA: TGTGCCAGCAGCCAAGATTGGGGGCGCGAGGAGCTGTTTTTT. The rearrangement uses TRBV4-2 and TRBJ2-2, with D tentatively TRBD1 (6 bases). With 0 bases removed from V and 10 bases from J, the gap between germline ends came to 12 bases. The length of the CDR3 is 14 residues. CDR1 and CDR2 (germline): LGHNA, YNFKEQ.

This chain links TRBV5-4 with TRBJ2-7; D gene uncertain. Germline CDR1 is SGHNT and CDR2 is YYREEE (reference sequence). The germline V and J ends were trimmed by 0 bases and 1 base, with 8 bases remaining between them. The CDR3 is 14 residues long. The CDR3 nucleotides read TGTGCCAGCAGCTTGGACCTGCAGTCCTACGAGCAGTACTTC. It is translated as CASSLDLQSYEQYF.

This clone has more than one count but fewer than ten. CDR3: CASSISGLSGNTIYF. CDR3 in DNA: TGTGCCAGCAGCATCTCAGGACTCTCTGGAAACACCATATATTTT. The chain has TRBV9 and TRBJ1-3; D is unresolved. V lost 4 bases and J 0 bases, leaving 11 bases between the germline ends. The CDR3 consists of 15 residues. The germline V gene encodes CDR1 SGDLS and CDR2 YYNGEE.

This chain links TRBV6-5 with TRBJ2-7; possible D gene TRBD1, 6 bases. Per germline, CDR1 MNHEY and CDR2 SVGAGI. The CDR3 contains 16 residues. V was clipped by 1 base and J by 2 bases, with 15 bases between them. CDR3 protein: CASSYLPQGTPYEQYF. The CDR3 DNA sequence: TGTGCCAGCAGTTACTTACCACAGGGCACTCCCTACGAGCAGTACTTC.